Given below is one T cell receptor beta chain in context. Its antigen is undetermined. The CDR3 consists of 13 residues. The V gene's germline CDR1 is SEHNR and CDR2 FQNEAQ (reference sequence). The data are from a study of monozygotic twins with inflammatory bowel disease. Without any T cell sorting, total RNA was isolated from whole blood. Study findings and constraints: No repertoire similarity difference was seen between concordant and discordant twins; power was possibly limited.

Nested amplification of TCRalpha and TCRbeta cDNA involved two PCRs of around 15 and 9 cycles. For each CDR3 protein, TCRdb gives one entry from its re-call of the 5' RACE reads, without DNA. Reported are 300,000 to 400,000 distinct CDR3 sequences; the ten largest clones contain roughly 2%. The V and J genes are TRBV7-9 and TRBJ2-3. The sample comprised blood. The TCR was taken from a human donor with ulcerative colitis or Crohn's disease, or a healthy co-twin of an affected twin (not recorded which). CDR3 region: CASSHRSRDTQYF.